The 11 T cell receptor beta chains reported below all come from one sample, sequenced in a study of CD8 T cells in ankylosing spondylitis. MiXCR was run by TCRdb on the 5' RACE reads, yielding one entry per CDR3 protein. Here the sample spans 130,000 or so distinct CDR3 sequences, about 10% being singletons. Sequences were obtained from blood, either unsorted or a sorted T cell fraction (not recorded which). The receptors shown here come from a female donor with ankylosing spondylitis or in good health (not recorded which).

This clonotype has more than one count but fewer than ten. The chain recombines TRBV19 with TRBJ2-2, with TRBD1 as a possible D gene (5 bases). The ends were cut back, 5 bases at V and 2 bases at J, with 12 bases in the middle. The CDR3 covers 15 residues. CDR1 is LNHDA, CDR2 SQIVND, per germline (reference sequence). Written as DNA, the CDR3 is TGTGCCAGTAGTCTTTCAGGGTTCAACACCGGGGAGCTGTTTTTT. Translation gives CASSLSGFNTGELFF.

This clonotype appeared many times. This chain joins TRBV28 and TRBJ2-7; D gene uncertain. The CDR3 covers 13 residues. V was cut by 6 bases and J by 4 bases, with 13 bases left in between. CDR1 and CDR2 from the germline V gene are MDHEN and SYDVKM. CDR3 loop: CASSPSQVYEQYF. CDR3 sequence (DNA): TGTGCCAGCAGCCCTAGTCAGGTGTACGAGCAGTACTTC.

This clonotype was seen at least ten times. The rearrangement joins TRBV7-3 to TRBJ2-1, with 13 bases lining up with TRBD2. Germline assignment: CDR1 SGHTA and CDR2 FQGTGA. This CDR3 is built from 16 residues. V lost 6 bases, J lost 8 bases, and 10 bases stayed unmatched. Written as DNA, the CDR3 is TGTGCCAGCAGTCTACTAGCGGGGGGGCCGCAGTATGAGCAGTTCTTC. Translated: CASSLLAGGPQYEQFF.

This clonotype was found many times. The J gene is TRBJ2-1, the V gene TRBV28; possibly TRBD1 for D (6 bases). Germline CDR1 and CDR2: MDHEN and SYDVKM. The CDR3 has 13 residues. V lost 7 bases to trimming and J lost 7 bases, with 14 bases between them. CDR3 coding DNA: TGTGCCAGCATTTCCGGACAGACTAATGAGCAGTTCTTC. It codes for CASISGQTNEQFF.

This clonotype was counted between two and nine times. The chain is built from TRBV12-3 or TRBV12-4 and TRBJ2-6; D is uncertain. This CDR3 has 13 residues. Trimming removed 6 bases at V and 4 bases at J, with 7 bases between. Written as DNA, the CDR3 is TGTGCCAGCAGCCTTATAGGGGCCAACGTCCTGACTTTC. Translating gives CASSLIGANVLTF.

In its sample, this clonotype was seen many times. The J gene is TRBJ2-5, the V gene TRBV11-3; 11 bases are shared with TRBD2. The trim removed 5 bases at V and 6 bases at J, leaving 11 bases unmatched. CDR3 length equals 16 residues. Germline CDR1 SGHNT, CDR2 YENEEA. The CDR3 DNA reads TGTGCCAGCAGCCCTACCTCCACTAGCGGGAGCCAGACCCAGTACTTC. As protein: CASSPTSTSGSQTQYF.

This clonotype was counted many times. The V call is TRBV6-1, the J call TRBJ2-1, with 8 bases fitting TRBD2. CDR1 and CDR2 (germline): MNHNS, SASEGT. After removal of 5 bases from V and 13 bases from J, the junction contained 7 bases not matched to a gene. The CDR3 sequence is 12 residues long. CDR3 in DNA: TGTGCCAGCAGTAGGGGGGGACTAGGACAGTTCTTC. Translation: CASSRGGLGQFF.

This clonotype was observed a handful of times. V usage is TRBV5-5 and J usage is TRBJ2-3; tentative D call: TRBD1 (5 bases). This CDR3 has 14 amino acids. Between the trimmed V and J ends, which lost 0 bases and 6 bases, there was a span of 11 bases. Germline V gives CDR1 SGHKS, CDR2 YYEKEE (reference sequence). CDR3 DNA sequence: TGTGCCAGCAGCTTGGGGGGCATTGAGGATACGCAGTATTTT. Amino acids: CASSLGGIEDTQYF. Variable domain in full (rest from reference TRBV5-5 and TRBJ2-3): DAGVTQSPTHLIKTRGQQVTLRCSPISGHKSVSWYQQVLGQGPQFIFQYYEKEERGRGNFPDRFSARQFPNYSSELNVNALLLGDSALYLCASSLGGIEDTQYFGPGTRLTVL.

In nucleotides, the CDR3 is TGTGCCAGCAGTGCCGGGACAGCAAACTCCTACGAGCAGTACTTC. Amino acids: CASSAGTANSYEQYF. The rearrangement joins TRBV9 to TRBJ2-7, with TRBD1 matching over 7 bases. Germline loops: CDR1 SGDLS, CDR2 YYNGEE. CDR3 length: 15 residues. V shed 5 bases and J 0 bases; nucleotides not matched to a gene: 8.

There are a few counts of this clonotype. V gene TRBV6-5 combines with J gene TRBJ1-2, with a possible D match to TRBD1 (5 bases). CDR1 is MNHEY and CDR2 is SVGAGI in the germline V gene. Trimming shortened V by 0 bases and J by 10 bases, and 18 bases separated the two germline ends. The CDR3 runs 15 residues. CDR3 DNA: TGTGCCAGCAGTTACTCTATCTGGCCGGGGGGATCCTACACCTTC. Its translation is CASSYSIWPGGSYTF.

This clonotype was observed many times. V is TRBV30 and J is TRBJ2-2, with D possibly matching TRBD1 (6 bases). Germline CDR1 reads GTSNPN; CDR2 reads SVGIG (reference sequence). The CDR3 runs to 15 residues. The V end lost 2 bases, the J end lost 6 bases, and 16 bases lay between the germline ends. The CDR3 DNA reads TGTGCCTGGAGTATTTACAGGGACGGCTCCGGGGAGCTGTTTTTT. Amino acids: CAWSIYRDGSGELFF.